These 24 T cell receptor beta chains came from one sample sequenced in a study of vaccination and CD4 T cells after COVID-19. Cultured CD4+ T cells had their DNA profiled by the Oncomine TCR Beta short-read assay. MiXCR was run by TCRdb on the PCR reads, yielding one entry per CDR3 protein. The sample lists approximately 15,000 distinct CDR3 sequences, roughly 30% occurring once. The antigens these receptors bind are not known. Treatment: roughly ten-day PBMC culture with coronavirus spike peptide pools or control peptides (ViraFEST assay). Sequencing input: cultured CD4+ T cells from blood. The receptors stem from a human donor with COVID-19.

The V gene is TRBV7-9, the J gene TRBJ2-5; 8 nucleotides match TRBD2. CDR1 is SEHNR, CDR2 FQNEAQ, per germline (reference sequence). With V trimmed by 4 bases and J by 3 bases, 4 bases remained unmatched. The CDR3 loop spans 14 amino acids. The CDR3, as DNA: TGTGCCAGCAGCTCAAGCGGGGGAGAAGAGACCCAGTACTTC. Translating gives CASSSSGGEETQYF.

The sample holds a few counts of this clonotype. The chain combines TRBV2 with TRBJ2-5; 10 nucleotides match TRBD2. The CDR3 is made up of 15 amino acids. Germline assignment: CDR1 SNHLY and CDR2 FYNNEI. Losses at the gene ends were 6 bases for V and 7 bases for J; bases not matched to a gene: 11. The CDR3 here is CASSNLAGAAATQYF. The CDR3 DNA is TGTGCCAGCAGCAACCTAGCGGGGGCCGCCGCGACCCAGTACTTC.

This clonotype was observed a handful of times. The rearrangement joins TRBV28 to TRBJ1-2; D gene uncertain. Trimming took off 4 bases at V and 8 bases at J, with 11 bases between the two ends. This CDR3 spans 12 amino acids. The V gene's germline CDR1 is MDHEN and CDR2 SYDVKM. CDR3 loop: CASSSPRGGYTF. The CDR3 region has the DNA TGTGCCAGCAGTTCCCCCCGGGGAGGCTACACCTTC.

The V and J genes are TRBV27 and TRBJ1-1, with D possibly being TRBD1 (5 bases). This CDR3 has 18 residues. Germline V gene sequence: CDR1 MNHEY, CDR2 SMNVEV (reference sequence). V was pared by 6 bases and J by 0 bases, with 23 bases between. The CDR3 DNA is TGTGCCAGCAGAAAAACTTCGTACAGGAACTTCATGAACACTGAAGCTTTCTTT. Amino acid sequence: CASRKTSYRNFMNTEAFF.

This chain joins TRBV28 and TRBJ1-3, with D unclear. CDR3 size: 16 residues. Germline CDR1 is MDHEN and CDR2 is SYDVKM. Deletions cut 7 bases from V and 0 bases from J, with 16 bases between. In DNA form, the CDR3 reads TGTGCCAGCAATTTGGGAGGATCAAGCTCTGGAAACACCATATATTTT. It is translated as CASNLGGSSSGNTIYF.

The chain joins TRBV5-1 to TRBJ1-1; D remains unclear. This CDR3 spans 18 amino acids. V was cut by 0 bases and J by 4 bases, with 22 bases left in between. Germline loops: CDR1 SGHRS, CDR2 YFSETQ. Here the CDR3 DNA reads TGCGCCAGCAGCTTGGGGGCCCGGGCCACCCTCGTGGGCACTGAAGCTTTCTTT. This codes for CASSLGARATLVGTEAFF.

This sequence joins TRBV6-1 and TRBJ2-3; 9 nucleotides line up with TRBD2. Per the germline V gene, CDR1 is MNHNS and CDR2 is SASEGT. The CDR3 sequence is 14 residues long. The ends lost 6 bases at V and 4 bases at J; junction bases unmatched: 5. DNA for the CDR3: TGTGCCAGCAGGCCGGGACTAGCATCAGATACGCAGTATTTT. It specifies CASRPGLASDTQYF.

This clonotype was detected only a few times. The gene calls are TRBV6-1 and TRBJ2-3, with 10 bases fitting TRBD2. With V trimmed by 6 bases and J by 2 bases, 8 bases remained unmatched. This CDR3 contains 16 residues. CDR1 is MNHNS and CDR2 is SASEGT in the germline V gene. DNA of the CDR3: TGTGCCAGCAGGACCCCCGGGACTAGCGCCACAGATACGCAGTATTTT. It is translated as CASRTPGTSATDTQYF.

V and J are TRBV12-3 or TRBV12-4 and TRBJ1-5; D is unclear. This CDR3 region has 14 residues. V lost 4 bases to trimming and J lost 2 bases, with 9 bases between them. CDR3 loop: CASSSGGGNQPQHF. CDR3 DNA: TGTGCCAGCAGTTCCGGAGGCGGCAATCAGCCCCAGCATTTT.

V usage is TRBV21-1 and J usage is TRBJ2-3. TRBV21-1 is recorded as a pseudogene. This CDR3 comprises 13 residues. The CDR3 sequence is CASSSYSTDTQYF. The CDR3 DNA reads TGTGCCAGCAGCTCTTACAGCACAGATACGCAGTATTTT.

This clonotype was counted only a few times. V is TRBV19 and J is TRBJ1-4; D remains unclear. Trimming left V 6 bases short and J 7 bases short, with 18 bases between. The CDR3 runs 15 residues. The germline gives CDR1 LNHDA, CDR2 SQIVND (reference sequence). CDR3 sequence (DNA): TGTGCCAGTAGCCCCCTGGCAGGCAAACTTGAAAAACTGTTTTTT. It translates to CASSPLAGKLEKLFF.

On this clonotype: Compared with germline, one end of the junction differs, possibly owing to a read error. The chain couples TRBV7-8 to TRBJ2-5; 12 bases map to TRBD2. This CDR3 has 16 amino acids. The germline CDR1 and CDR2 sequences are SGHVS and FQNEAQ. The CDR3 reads CANSLILAGGKETQYF. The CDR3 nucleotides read TGTGCCAACAGCTTAATCCTAGCGGGGGGGAAAGAGACCCAGTACTTC.

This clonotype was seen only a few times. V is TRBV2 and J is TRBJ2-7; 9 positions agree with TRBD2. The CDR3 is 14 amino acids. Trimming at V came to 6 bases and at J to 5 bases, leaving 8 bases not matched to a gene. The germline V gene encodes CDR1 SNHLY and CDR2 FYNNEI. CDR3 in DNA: TGTGCCAGCAGGTTTATTCTAGCGGGGAACGAGCAGTACTTC. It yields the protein CASRFILAGNEQYF.

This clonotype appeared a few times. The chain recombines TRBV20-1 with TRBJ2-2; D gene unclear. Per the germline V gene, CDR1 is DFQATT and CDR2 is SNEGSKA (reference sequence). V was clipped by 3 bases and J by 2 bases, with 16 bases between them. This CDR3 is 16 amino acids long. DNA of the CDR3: TGCAGTGCTAGGGAAGACTTACTTGAAAACACCGGGGAGCTGTTTTTT. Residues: CSAREDLLENTGELFF.

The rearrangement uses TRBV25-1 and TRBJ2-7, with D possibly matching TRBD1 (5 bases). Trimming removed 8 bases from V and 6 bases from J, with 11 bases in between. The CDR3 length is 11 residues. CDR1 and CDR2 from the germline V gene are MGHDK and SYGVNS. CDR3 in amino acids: CASQGSVEQYF. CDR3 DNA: TGTGCCAGCCAGGGATCTGTCGAGCAGTACTTC.

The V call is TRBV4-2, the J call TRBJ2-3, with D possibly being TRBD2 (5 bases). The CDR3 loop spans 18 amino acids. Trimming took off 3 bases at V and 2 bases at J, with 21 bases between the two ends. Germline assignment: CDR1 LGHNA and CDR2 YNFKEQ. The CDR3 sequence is CASSQGERRRAHTDTQYF. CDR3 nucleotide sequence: TGTGCCAGCAGCCAGGGCGAGCGCAGGCGGGCCCACACAGATACGCAGTATTTT.

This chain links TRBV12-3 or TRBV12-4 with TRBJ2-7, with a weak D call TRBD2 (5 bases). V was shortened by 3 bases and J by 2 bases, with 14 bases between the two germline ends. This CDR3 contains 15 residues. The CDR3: CASSFGRGQPYEQYF. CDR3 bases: TGTGCCAGCAGTTTTGGGCGAGGGCAACCCTACGAGCAGTACTTC.

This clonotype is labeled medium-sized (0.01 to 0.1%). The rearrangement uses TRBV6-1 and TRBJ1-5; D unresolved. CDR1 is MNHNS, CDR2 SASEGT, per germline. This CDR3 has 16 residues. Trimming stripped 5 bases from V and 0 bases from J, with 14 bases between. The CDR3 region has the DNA TGTGCCAGCAGTCCTACGACACTAATTAGCAATCAGCCCCAGCATTTT. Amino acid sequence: CASSPTTLISNQPQHF.

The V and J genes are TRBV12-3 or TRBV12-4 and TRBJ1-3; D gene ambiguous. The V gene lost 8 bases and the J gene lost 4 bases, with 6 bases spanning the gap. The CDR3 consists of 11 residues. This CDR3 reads CASGSGNTIYF. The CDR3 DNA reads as TGTGCCAGCGGTTCGGGAAACACCATATATTTT.

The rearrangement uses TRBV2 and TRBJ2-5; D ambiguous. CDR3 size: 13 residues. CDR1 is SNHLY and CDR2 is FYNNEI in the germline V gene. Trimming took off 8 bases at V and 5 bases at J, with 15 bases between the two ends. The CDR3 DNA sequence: TGTGCCAGCGGGAAAGGGCTCCCCGAGACCCAGTACTTC. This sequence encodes CASGKGLPETQYF.

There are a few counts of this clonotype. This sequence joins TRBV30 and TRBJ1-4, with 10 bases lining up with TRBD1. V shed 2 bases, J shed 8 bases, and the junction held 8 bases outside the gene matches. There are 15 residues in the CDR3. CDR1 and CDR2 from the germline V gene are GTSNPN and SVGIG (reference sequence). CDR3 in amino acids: CAWSPGDRGLEKLFF. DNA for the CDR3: TGTGCCTGGAGTCCTGGGGACAGGGGACTCGAAAAACTGTTTTTT.

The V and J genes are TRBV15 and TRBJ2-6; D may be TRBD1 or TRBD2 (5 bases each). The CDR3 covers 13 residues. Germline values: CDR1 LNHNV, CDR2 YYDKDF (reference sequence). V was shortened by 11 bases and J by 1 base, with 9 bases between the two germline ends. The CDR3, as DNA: TGTGCCTCCTGGGGGTCTGGGGCCAACGTCCTGACTTTC. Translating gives CASWGSGANVLTF. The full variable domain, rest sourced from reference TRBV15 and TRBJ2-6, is DAMVIQNPRYQVTQFGKPVTLSCSQTLNHNVMYWYQQKSSQAPKLLFHYYDKDFNNEADTPDNFQSRRPNTSFCFLDIRSPGLGDTAMYLCASWGSGANVLTFGAGSRLTVL.

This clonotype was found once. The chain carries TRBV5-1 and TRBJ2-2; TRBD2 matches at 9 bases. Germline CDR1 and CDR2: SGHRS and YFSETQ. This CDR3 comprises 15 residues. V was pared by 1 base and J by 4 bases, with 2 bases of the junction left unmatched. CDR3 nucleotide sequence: TGCGCCAGCAGCTTGCGCGGGGGGGTCACCGGGGAGCTGTTTTTT. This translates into CASSLRGGVTGELFF.

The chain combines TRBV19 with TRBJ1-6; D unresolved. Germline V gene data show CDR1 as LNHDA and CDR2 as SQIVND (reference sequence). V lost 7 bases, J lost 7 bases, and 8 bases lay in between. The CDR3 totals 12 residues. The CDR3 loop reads CASKPPNSPLHF. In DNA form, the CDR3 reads TGTGCCAGTAAACCCCCGAATTCACCCCTCCACTTT.